The 9 T cell receptor beta chains below come from one sample, sequenced in a study of T cell responses to AZD1222 COVID-19 vaccine. The method was immunoSEQ multiplex PCR; TCRdb's version includes in-frame clones alone and lacks a portion of them. This table holds roughly 70,000 clones, around nine tenths found once. The material sequenced was peripheral blood, taken 28 days after the second dose of the MenACWY control vaccine. The receptors stem from an adult who received the MenACWY meningococcal vaccine as a control.

V and J are TRBV28 and TRBJ1-1, with D uncertain. The CDR3 is 14 residues long. Between the trimmed V and J ends, which lost 4 bases and 4 bases, there was a span of 13 bases. CDR1 MDHEN and CDR2 SYDVKM come from the germline V gene. CDR3 bases: TGTGCCAGCAGTTCCGTTGGGGTCGGCACTGAAGCTTTCTTT. Protein product: CASSSVGVGTEAFF.

This rearrangement joins TRBV30 to TRBJ1-3; possible D gene TRBD1, 6 bases. CDR1 GTSNPN and CDR2 SVGIG come from the germline V gene (reference sequence). V was pared by 1 base and J by 3 bases, with 13 bases between. This CDR3 spans 15 amino acids. The CDR3 here is CAWSDVQGFGNTIYF. As DNA, the CDR3 is TGTGCCTGGAGTGATGTACAGGGCTTTGGAAACACCATATATTTT.

The J gene is TRBJ1-1, the V gene TRBV7-2, with no clear D. The CDR3 is 15 amino acids. Germline loops: CDR1 SGHTA, CDR2 FQGNSA. Trimming removed 1 base at V and 1 base at J, with 10 bases between. The CDR3 protein is CASSLVPSTNTEAFF. The CDR3 region has the DNA TGTGCCAGCAGCTTAGTACCAAGCACGAACACTGAAGCTTTCTTT.

This chain joins TRBV4-1 and TRBJ2-5, with 12 bases aligning to TRBD2. Trimming at V came to 10 bases and at J to 1 base, leaving 13 bases not matched to a gene. This CDR3 region has 17 residues. Germline assignment: CDR1 MGHRA and CDR2 YSYEKL. Written as DNA, the CDR3 is TGCGCCACCAGGCCAACTAGCGGGAGGAGATCCCAAGAGACCCAGTACTTC. Its translation is CATRPTSGRRSQETQYF.

This chain connects TRBV24-1 to TRBJ2-3; 9 bases are shared with TRBD2. Germline V gene sequence: CDR1 KGHDR, CDR2 SFDVKD. The V segment lost 4 bases and the J segment 4 bases; nucleotides outside the gene matches: 11. The CDR3 sequence is 17 residues long. The CDR3 nucleotides are TGTGCCACCAGTGACCCCGGGCGGGGGGGCCTATCAGATACGCAGTATTTT. This sequence encodes CATSDPGRGGLSDTQYF.

The chain employs TRBV4-1 and TRBJ1-4; 7 bases are shared with TRBD1. CDR3 length: 12 amino acids. The germline V gene has CDR1 MGHRA and CDR2 YSYEKL. J gave up 12 bases and V 3 bases, and 4 bases lay outside the gene matches. CDR3: CASSHADRELFF. CDR3 bases: TGCGCCAGCAGCCATGCCGACAGGGAACTGTTTTTT.

The chain couples TRBV9 to TRBJ1-4; no clear D gene. Per germline, CDR1 SGDLS and CDR2 YYNGEE. Trimming shortened V by 0 bases and J by 10 bases, and 13 bases separated the two germline ends. This CDR3 spans 14 amino acids. The DNA for the CDR3 is TGTGCCAGCAGCGTAGGGGCAAACCCTGGAAAACTGTTTTTT. Amino acids: CASSVGANPGKLFF.

The chain has TRBV9 and TRBJ2-2; D call uncertain. CDR1 is SGDLS, CDR2 YYNGEE, per germline. The V and J ends lost 0 bases and 7 bases respectively, with 13 bases between them. This CDR3 region has 15 residues. As DNA, the CDR3 is TGTGCCAGCAGCGTAGTTGGAGAGCTGGGCGGGGAGCTGTTTTTT. Its protein product is CASSVVGELGGELFF.

The genes are TRBV10-3 and TRBJ1-4, with D unclear. The length of the CDR3 is 12 residues. V shed 11 bases and J shed 8 bases, with 15 bases lying between them. Germline V gene data show CDR1 as ENHRY and CDR2 as SYGVKD. The CDR3 region is CAAGKDGEKLFF. The CDR3 nucleotides are TGTGCCGCCGGTAAGGATGGAGAAAAACTGTTTTTT.